Detailed here is one T cell receptor beta chain. Germline V gene sequence: CDR1 SEHNR, CDR2 FQNEAQ (reference sequence). The CDR3 sequence is 15 residues long. With V trimmed by 3 bases and J by 3 bases, 5 bases remained unmatched. This sample was taken from a study of blood T cell repertoires in COVID-19. Original data processing: Amplifying reference gene primers gave estimates of nucleated cell counts. Assay used: immunoSEQ multiplex PCR; TCRdb lists only in-frame clones, some missing. V, J and clone size are taken as reported in that table, and D and trimming were inferred from the DNA itself. The sample lists a few hundred thousand clones; about nine tenths were seen once.

This TCR derives from a woman aged 25-40 years with COVID-19, enrolled during active disease. The specimen was peripheral blood. V usage is TRBV7-9 and J usage is TRBJ2-5, with 9 bases that match TRBD2. In nucleotides, the CDR3 is TGTGCCAGCAGCTTGCTAGCGGGAACGAAAGAGACCCAGTACTTC. Encoded protein: CASSLLAGTKETQYF.